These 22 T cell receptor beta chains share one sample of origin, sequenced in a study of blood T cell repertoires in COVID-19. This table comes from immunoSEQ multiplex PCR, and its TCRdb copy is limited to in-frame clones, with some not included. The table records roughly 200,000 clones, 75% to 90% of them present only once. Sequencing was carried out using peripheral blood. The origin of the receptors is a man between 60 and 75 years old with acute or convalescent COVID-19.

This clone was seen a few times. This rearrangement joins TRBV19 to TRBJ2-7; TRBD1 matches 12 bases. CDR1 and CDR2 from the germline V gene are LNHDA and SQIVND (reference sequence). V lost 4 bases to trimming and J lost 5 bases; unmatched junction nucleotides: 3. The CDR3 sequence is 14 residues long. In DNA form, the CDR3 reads TGTGCCAGTAGTACCCGGGACAGGGGGCACGAGCAGTACTTC. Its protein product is CASSTRDRGHEQYF.

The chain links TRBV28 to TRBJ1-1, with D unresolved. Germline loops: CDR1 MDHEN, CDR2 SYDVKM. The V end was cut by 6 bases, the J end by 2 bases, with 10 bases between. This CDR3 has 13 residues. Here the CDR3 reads CASSSLINTEAFF. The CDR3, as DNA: TGTGCCAGCAGCTCTTTAATAAACACTGAAGCTTTCTTT.

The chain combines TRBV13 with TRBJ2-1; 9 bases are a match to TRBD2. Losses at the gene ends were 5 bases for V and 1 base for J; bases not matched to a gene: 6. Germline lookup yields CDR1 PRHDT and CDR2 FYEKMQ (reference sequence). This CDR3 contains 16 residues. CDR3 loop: CASSDHSGGSYNEQFF. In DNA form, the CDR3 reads TGTGCCAGCAGCGACCATAGCGGGGGATCCTACAATGAGCAGTTCTTC.

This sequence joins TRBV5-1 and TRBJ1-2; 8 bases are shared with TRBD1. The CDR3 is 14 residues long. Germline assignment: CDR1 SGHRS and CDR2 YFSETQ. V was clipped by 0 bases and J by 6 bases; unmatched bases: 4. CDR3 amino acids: CASSLERTGNGYTF. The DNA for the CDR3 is TGCGCCAGCAGCTTGGAGAGGACAGGGAATGGCTACACCTTC.

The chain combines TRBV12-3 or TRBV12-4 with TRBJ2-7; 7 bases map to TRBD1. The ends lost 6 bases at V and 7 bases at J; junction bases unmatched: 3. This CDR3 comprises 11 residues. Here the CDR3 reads CASRTRGEQYF. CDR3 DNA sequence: TGTGCCAGCAGAACCAGGGGGGAGCAGTACTTC.

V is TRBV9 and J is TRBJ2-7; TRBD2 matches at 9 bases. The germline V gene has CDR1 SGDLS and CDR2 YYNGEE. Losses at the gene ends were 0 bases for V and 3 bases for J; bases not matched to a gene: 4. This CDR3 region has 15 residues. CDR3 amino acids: CASSVAAGGDYEQYF. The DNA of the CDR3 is TGTGCCAGCAGCGTAGCGGCGGGAGGGGACTACGAGCAGTACTTC.

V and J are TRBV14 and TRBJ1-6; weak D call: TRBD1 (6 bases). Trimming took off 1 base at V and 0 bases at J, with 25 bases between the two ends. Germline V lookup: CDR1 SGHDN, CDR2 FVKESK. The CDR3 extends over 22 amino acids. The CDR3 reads CASSQVPGTWTDPSSYNSPLHF. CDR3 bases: TGTGCCAGCAGCCAAGTCCCTGGAACTTGGACAGACCCGAGCTCCTATAATTCACCCCTCCACTTT.

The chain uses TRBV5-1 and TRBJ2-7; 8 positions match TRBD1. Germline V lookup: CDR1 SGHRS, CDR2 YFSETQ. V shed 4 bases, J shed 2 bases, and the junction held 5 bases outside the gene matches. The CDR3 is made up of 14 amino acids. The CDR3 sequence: CASSISGQAYEQYF. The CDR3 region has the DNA TGCGCCAGCAGCATCTCGGGACAGGCCTACGAGCAGTACTTC.

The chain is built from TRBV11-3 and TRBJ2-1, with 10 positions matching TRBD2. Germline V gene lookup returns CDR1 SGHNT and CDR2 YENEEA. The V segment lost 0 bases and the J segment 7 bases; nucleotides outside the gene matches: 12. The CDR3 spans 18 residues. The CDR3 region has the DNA TGTGCCAGCAGCTTAGAAGGTCCGGCTAGCGGGAGAAGGAATGAGCAGTTCTTC. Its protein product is CASSLEGPASGRRNEQFF.

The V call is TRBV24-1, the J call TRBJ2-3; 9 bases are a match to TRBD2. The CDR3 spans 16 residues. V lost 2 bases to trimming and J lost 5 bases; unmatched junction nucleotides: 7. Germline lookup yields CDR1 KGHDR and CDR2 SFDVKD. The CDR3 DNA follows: TGTGCCACCAGTGATTCGGCGGGAGGGGCTGGAGATACGCAGTATTTT. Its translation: CATSDSAGGAGDTQYF.

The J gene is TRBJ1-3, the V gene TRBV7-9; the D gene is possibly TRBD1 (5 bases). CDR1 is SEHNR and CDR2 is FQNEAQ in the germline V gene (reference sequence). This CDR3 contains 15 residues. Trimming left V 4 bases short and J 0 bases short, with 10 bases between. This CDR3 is CASSYDRFSGNTIYF. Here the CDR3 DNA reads TGTGCCAGCAGCTACGACAGATTCTCTGGAAACACCATATATTTT.

The CDR3 protein is CASSATGGGYQPQHF. The CDR3 DNA follows: TGTGCCAGCAGTGCCACCGGGGGGGGGTATCAGCCCCAGCATTTT. The chain is built from TRBV6-2 or TRBV6-3 and TRBJ1-5, with a possible D match to TRBD1 (5 bases). Germline assignment: CDR1 MNHEY and CDR2 SVGEGT. Trimming left V 5 bases short and J 5 bases short, with 16 bases between. The CDR3 is made up of 15 amino acids.

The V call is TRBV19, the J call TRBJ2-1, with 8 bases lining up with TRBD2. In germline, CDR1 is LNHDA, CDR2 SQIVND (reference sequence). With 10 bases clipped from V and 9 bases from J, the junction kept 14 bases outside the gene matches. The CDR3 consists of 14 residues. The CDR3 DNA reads TGTGCCACCAGGGACTACCCGGGGGGGGGTGAGCAGTTCTTC. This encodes CATRDYPGGGEQFF.

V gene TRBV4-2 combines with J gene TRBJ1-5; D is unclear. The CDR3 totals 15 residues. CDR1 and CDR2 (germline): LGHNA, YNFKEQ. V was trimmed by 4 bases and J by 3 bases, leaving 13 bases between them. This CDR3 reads CASSRESGVNQPQHF. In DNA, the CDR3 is TGTGCCAGCAGCCGAGAATCAGGTGTCAATCAGCCCCAGCATTTT.

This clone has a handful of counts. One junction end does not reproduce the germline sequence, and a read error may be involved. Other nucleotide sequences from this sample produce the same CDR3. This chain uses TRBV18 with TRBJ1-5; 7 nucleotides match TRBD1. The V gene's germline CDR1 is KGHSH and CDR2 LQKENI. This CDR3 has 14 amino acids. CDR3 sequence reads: CASSPQGSNQPQHF. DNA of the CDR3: TGTGCCAGCTCTCCACAGGGGAGCAATCAGCCCCAGCATTTT.

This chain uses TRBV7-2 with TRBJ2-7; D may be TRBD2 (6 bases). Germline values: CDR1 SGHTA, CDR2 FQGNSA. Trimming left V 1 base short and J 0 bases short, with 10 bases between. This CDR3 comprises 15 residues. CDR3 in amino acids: CASSLGGALSYEQYF. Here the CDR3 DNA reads TGTGCCAGCAGCTTAGGCGGGGCCCTCTCCTACGAGCAGTACTTC.

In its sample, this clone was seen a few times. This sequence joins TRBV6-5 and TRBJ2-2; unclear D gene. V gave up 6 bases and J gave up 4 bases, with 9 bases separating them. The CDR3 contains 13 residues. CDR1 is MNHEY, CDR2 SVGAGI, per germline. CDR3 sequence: CASRADTTGELFF. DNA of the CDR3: TGTGCCAGCAGGGCCGATACCACCGGGGAGCTGTTTTTT.

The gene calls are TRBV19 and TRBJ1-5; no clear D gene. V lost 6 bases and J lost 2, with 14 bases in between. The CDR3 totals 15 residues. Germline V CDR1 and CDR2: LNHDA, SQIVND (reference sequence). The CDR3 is CASRWALGGNQPQHF. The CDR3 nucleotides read TGTGCCAGTAGATGGGCCCTCGGGGGCAATCAGCCCCAGCATTTT. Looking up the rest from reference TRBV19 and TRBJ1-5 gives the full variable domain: DGGITQSPKYLFRKEGQNVTLSCEQNLNHDAMYWYRQDPGQGLRLIYYSQIVNDFQKGDIAEGYSVSREKKESFPLTVTSAQKNPTAFYLCASRWALGGNQPQHFGDGTRLSIL.

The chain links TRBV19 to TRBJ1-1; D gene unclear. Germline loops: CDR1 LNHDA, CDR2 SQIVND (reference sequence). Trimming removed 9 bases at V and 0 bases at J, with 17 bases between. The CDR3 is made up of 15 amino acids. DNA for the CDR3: TGTGCCAGCACCGCGGGGTTCCTCATGAACACTGAAGCTTTCTTT. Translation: CASTAGFLMNTEAFF.

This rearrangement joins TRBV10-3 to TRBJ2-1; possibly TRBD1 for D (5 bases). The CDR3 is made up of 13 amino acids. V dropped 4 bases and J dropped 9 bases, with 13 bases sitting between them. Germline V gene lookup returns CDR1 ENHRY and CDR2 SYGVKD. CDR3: CAISAQGFSEQFF. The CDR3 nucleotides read TGTGCCATCAGTGCGCAGGGATTCAGTGAGCAGTTCTTC.

The CDR3 coding sequence is TGTGCCAGCAGCGTTGACACCTACGAGCAGTACTTC. It codes for CASSVDTYEQYF. The chain has TRBV7-2 and TRBJ2-7; D is unresolved. The CDR3 sequence is 12 residues long. The V gene's germline CDR1 is SGHTA and CDR2 FQGNSA. The V and J ends lost 5 bases and 2 bases respectively, with 7 bases between them.

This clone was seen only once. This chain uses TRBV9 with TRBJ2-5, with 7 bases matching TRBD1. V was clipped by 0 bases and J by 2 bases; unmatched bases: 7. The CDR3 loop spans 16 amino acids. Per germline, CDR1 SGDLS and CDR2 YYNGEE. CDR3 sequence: CASSVAGQAPQETQYF. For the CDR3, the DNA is TGTGCCAGCAGCGTAGCAGGACAGGCGCCTCAAGAGACCCAGTACTTC. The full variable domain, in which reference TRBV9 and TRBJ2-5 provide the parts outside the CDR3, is DSGVTQTPKHLITATGQRVTLRCSPRSGDLSVYWYQQSLDQGLQFLIQYYNGEERAKGNILERFSAQQFPDLHSELNLSSLELGDSALYFCASSVAGQAPQETQYFGPGTRLLVL.